These 20 T cell receptor beta chains were sequenced from one sample in a study of blood T cell repertoires in COVID-19. Produced via immunoSEQ multiplex PCR; TCRdb's table is partial and in-frame only. The table records about 300,000 clones, around 86% of them present only once. Source material: PBMCs or T cells enriched from blood (not recorded which). Receptors were obtained from a man between 25 and 39 years old who had recovered from COVID-19.

This chain connects TRBV11-2 to TRBJ2-1, with 7 bases aligning to TRBD2. CDR1 and CDR2 from the germline V gene are SGHAT and FQNNGV. The V and J ends lost 1 base and 6 bases, in that order; junction bases with no gene match: 6. This CDR3 is built from 15 residues. The CDR3 sequence is CASSLGLAERNEQFF. The CDR3 nucleotides are TGTGCCAGCAGCTTAGGGCTAGCGGAACGCAATGAGCAGTTCTTC.

The chain carries TRBV5-4 and TRBJ2-7; TRBD1 is a possible D gene (6 bases). Germline V lookup: CDR1 SGHNT, CDR2 YYREEE (reference sequence). Trimming took off 5 bases at V and 6 bases at J, with 18 bases between the two ends. The CDR3 length is 14 residues. In DNA form, the CDR3 reads TGTGCCAGCAGGCTCACACCGGACAGAATCGAGCAGTACTTC. Translation: CASRLTPDRIEQYF.

The rearrangement joins TRBV29-1 to TRBJ1-5; possibly TRBD1 for D (5 bases). CDR1 and CDR2 from the germline V gene are SQVTM and ANQGSEA. V lost 5 bases and J 4 bases, leaving 18 bases between the germline ends. The CDR3 consists of 15 residues. CDR3 loop: CSVCKYAGVNQPQHF. CDR3 coding DNA: TGCAGCGTTTGTAAATATGCGGGGGTTAATCAGCCCCAGCATTTT.

The chain recombines TRBV18 with TRBJ1-6, with D tentatively TRBD1 (5 bases). Trimming stripped 2 bases from V and 8 bases from J, with 16 bases between. CDR1 is KGHSH, CDR2 LQKENI, per germline. The CDR3 length is 16 residues. The CDR3 loop reads CASSPSQGGSYSPLHF. CDR3 DNA sequence: TGTGCCAGCTCACCATCCCAGGGTGGCAGCTATTCACCCCTCCACTTT.

This chain uses TRBV28 with TRBJ2-7; tentative D call: TRBD2 (6 bases). This CDR3 comprises 13 residues. V lost 8 bases to trimming and J lost 2 bases, with 13 bases between them. CDR1 MDHEN and CDR2 SYDVKM come from the germline V gene. Here the CDR3 reads CASRVAGTYEQYF. DNA of the CDR3: TGTGCCAGCCGTGTGGCGGGGACCTACGAGCAGTACTTC.

CDR3 DNA sequence: TGCAGTGCTAGTACAGCCTATGGCTACACCTTC. This translates into CSASTAYGYTF. V and J are TRBV20-1 and TRBJ1-2; no firm D call. This CDR3 region has 11 residues. The V gene's germline CDR1 is DFQATT and CDR2 SNEGSKA (reference sequence). Deletions cut 3 bases from V and 4 bases from J, with 6 bases between.

This clone has only one observation. This chain links TRBV2 with TRBJ2-7; 7 bases map to TRBD2. CDR3 length: 12 residues. CDR1 is SNHLY and CDR2 is FYNNEI in the germline V gene. Trimming at V came to 8 bases and at J to 4 bases, leaving 5 bases not matched to a gene. The CDR3 sequence is CASQRGSYEQYF. CDR3 nucleotide sequence: TGTGCCAGCCAGCGGGGTTCTTACGAGCAGTACTTC.

The V gene is TRBV5-1, the J gene TRBJ1-1; D possibly corresponds to TRBD1 (5 bases). Trimming cost V 5 bases and J 1 base, with 12 bases left between them. This CDR3 is built from 14 residues. Germline CDR1 reads SGHRS; CDR2 reads YFSETQ. CDR3 nucleotides: TGCGCCAGCAGAAAAGACAGCCGGAACACTGAAGCTTTCTTT. Its translation: CASRKDSRNTEAFF.

In this sample, this clone turned up a few times. The rearrangement uses TRBV19 and TRBJ1-5; a possible D gene is TRBD1 (5 bases). This CDR3 is 16 amino acids long. V lost 4 bases and J 2 bases, leaving 15 bases between the germline ends. Germline values: CDR1 LNHDA, CDR2 SQIVND (reference sequence). In DNA form, the CDR3 reads TGTGCCAGTAGTACATCAGGGAATTCGGGCAATCAGCCCCAGCATTTT. It is translated as CASSTSGNSGNQPQHF.

This sequence joins TRBV18 and TRBJ1-1, with a possible D match to TRBD1 (5 bases). The CDR3 totals 16 residues. Between the trimmed V and J ends, which lost 3 bases and 4 bases, there was a span of 18 bases. Germline CDR1 KGHSH, CDR2 LQKENI. CDR3 region: CASSPVDSPSGTEAFF. The DNA for the CDR3 is TGTGCCAGCTCACCGGTAGACAGCCCAAGTGGCACTGAAGCTTTCTTT.

This clone was recorded only once. The chain recombines TRBV25-1 with TRBJ1-5, with D possibly matching TRBD1 (5 bases). The CDR3 runs 13 residues. Trimming removed 2 bases from V and 5 bases from J, with 7 bases in between. The germline CDR1 and CDR2 sequences are MGHDK and SYGVNS. DNA for the CDR3: TGTGCCAGCAGTGAACAGGGCCATCAGCCCCAGCATTTT. Translating gives CASSEQGHQPQHF.

The rearrangement joins TRBV5-4 to TRBJ2-3; 7 bases line up with TRBD2. V shed 3 bases and J 13 bases; nucleotides not matched to a gene: 11. CDR3 length: 13 amino acids. CDR1 and CDR2 from the germline V gene are SGHNT and YYREEE (reference sequence). Written as DNA, the CDR3 is TGTGCCAGCAGCTCCGCGGGGGTCTGGGTGGAGTATTTT. It translates to CASSSAGVWVEYF.

This clone was seen a few times. The rearrangement joins TRBV4-1 to TRBJ1-1, with D uncertain. Trimming left V 4 bases short and J 2 bases short, with 14 bases between. The CDR3 loop spans 15 amino acids. The germline V gene has CDR1 MGHRA and CDR2 YSYEKL. In DNA, the CDR3 is TGCGCCAGCAGCCTAGGAGGAGGTACAAACACTGAAGCTTTCTTT. This sequence encodes CASSLGGGTNTEAFF.

The chain employs TRBV11-2 and TRBJ1-1; D gene uncertain. Germline values: CDR1 SGHAT, CDR2 FQNNGV. V lost 1 base and J 4 bases, leaving 10 bases between the germline ends. The CDR3 loop spans 14 amino acids. CDR3 amino acids: CASSLGSGSTEAFF. The CDR3 region has the DNA TGTGCCAGCAGCTTAGGTTCAGGATCCACTGAAGCTTTCTTT.

The gene calls are TRBV19 and TRBJ2-1, with 8 bases lining up with TRBD1. The trim removed 6 bases at V and 10 bases at J, leaving 11 bases unmatched. This CDR3 contains 14 residues. Germline assignment: CDR1 LNHDA and CDR2 SQIVND (reference sequence). This CDR3 reads CASSLLGQGREQFF. The CDR3 region has the DNA TGTGCCAGTAGCTTACTCGGACAGGGAAGGGAGCAGTTCTTC.

The CDR3 DNA reads as TGTGCCAGCAGTGACCGTTTAAATCAGCCCCAGCATTTT. As protein: CASSDRLNQPQHF. V gene TRBV6-4 combines with J gene TRBJ1-5; no reliable D call. This CDR3 has 13 amino acids. V was trimmed by 2 bases and J by 4 bases, leaving 6 bases between them. CDR1 is MRHNA and CDR2 is SNTAGT in the germline V gene.

In DNA, the CDR3 is TGTGCCAGCAGCCAAGTAGCCGGCGGGGGGGCCAGTAATGAGCAGTTCTTC. This gives the protein CASSQVAGGGASNEQFF. The chain has TRBV4-2 and TRBJ2-1, with 9 bases fitting TRBD2. CDR1 and CDR2 from the germline V gene are LGHNA and YNFKEQ. There are 17 residues in the CDR3. V lost 1 base, J lost 7 bases, and 11 bases stayed unmatched.

This clone came up a few times. This chain uses TRBV12-3 or TRBV12-4 with TRBJ1-6; no firm D call. Trimming removed 9 bases at V and 5 bases at J, with 8 bases between. CDR3 length: 12 amino acids. CDR3 in amino acids: CASSGDNSPLHF. The DNA of the CDR3 is TGTGCCAGTTCCGGGGATAATTCACCCCTCCACTTT.

Only a few counts were recorded for this clone. V gene TRBV28 combines with J gene TRBJ2-7; 7 bases match TRBD1. Germline assignment: CDR1 MDHEN and CDR2 SYDVKM. V shed 4 bases, J shed 5 bases, and the junction held 8 bases outside the gene matches. The length of the CDR3 is 14 residues. CDR3: CASSSRTGSNEQYF. The CDR3 DNA follows: TGTGCCAGCAGTTCCCGGACAGGTTCAAACGAGCAGTACTTC.

This clone was detected a few times. This specimen includes other DNA sequences encoding the same CDR3. The genes are TRBV5-1 and TRBJ1-4; 8 bases align to TRBD1. This CDR3 comprises 14 residues. The germline CDR1 and CDR2 sequences are SGHRS and YFSETQ. J was trimmed by 8 bases and V by 4 bases; bases with no gene match: 7. CDR3 in DNA: TGCGCCAGCAGCCTGGACAGGGTTGGCGAAAAACTGTTTTTT. It codes for CASSLDRVGEKLFF.